Each of the 26 T cell receptor beta chains below was sequenced from the same sample in a study of T cell responses to AZD1222 COVID-19 vaccine. The assay was immunoSEQ multiplex PCR, and TCRdb's table has in-frame clones only and misses some. The sample has about 30,000 clones, about 94% seen once. Sequenced material: peripheral blood, taken on day 0 of AZD1222 vaccination. The receptors stem from an adult in good health.

J is TRBJ2-7 and V is TRBV7-6, with 8 bases matching TRBD2. The CDR3 contains 17 residues. Trimming cost V 5 bases and J 0 bases; bases outside gene matches: 12. CDR1 SGHVS and CDR2 FNYEAQ come from the germline V gene. CDR3 DNA: TGTGCCAGCAGCCCCCCTGCATACGGGGGGGCCTCCTACGAGCAGTACTTC. Translation gives CASSPPAYGGASYEQYF.

The rearrangement joins TRBV19 to TRBJ2-7, with D hard to call. V was clipped by 5 bases and J by 2 bases, with 22 bases between them. CDR1 LNHDA and CDR2 SQIVND come from the germline V gene (reference sequence). The CDR3 extends over 17 amino acids. As DNA, the CDR3 is TGTGCCAGTAGTTCACCACACGGACCGGTGGATCCCTACGAGCAGTACTTC. Protein: CASSSPHGPVDPYEQYF. The whole variable domain, remainder taken from reference TRBV19 and TRBJ2-7, is DGGITQSPKYLFRKEGQNVTLSCEQNLNHDAMYWYRQDPGQGLRLIYYSQIVNDFQKGDIAEGYSVSREKKESFPLTVTSAQKNPTAFYLCASSSPHGPVDPYEQYFGPGTRLTVT.

The chain couples TRBV9 to TRBJ1-1; no clear D gene. Deletions cut 4 bases from V and 0 bases from J, with 13 bases between. From germline, CDR1 is SGDLS and CDR2 YYNGEE. The CDR3 totals 15 residues. The DNA of the CDR3 is TGTGCCAGCAGCCCACGACGGATGATGAACACTGAAGCTTTCTTT. This codes for CASSPRRMMNTEAFF. Drawing the rest from reference TRBV9 and TRBJ1-1, the complete variable domain is DSGVTQTPKHLITATGQRVTLRCSPRSGDLSVYWYQQSLDQGLQFLIQYYNGEERAKGNILERFSAQQFPDLHSELNLSSLELGDSALYFCASSPRRMMNTEAFFGQGTRLTVV.

This chain connects TRBV6-6 to TRBJ1-5; D is perhaps TRBD1 (6 bases). CDR1 is MNHNY, CDR2 SVGAGI, per germline (reference sequence). V shed 7 bases and J shed 3 bases, with 13 bases lying between them. This CDR3 has 14 amino acids. The CDR3 nucleotides are TGTGCCAGCACCGGACAGCGAGACAATCAGCCCCAGCATTTT. Its protein is CASTGQRDNQPQHF.

V gene TRBV28 combines with J gene TRBJ1-5, with 10 bases lining up with TRBD1. The J segment lost 0 bases and the V segment lost 7 bases, leaving 9 bases of the junction unmatched. Looked up from germline, CDR1 is MDHEN and CDR2 is SYDVKM. The CDR3 is 17 residues long. The CDR3 region is CASTSMTGGFSNQPQHF. The DNA of the CDR3 is TGTGCCAGCACAAGCATGACAGGGGGCTTTAGCAATCAGCCCCAGCATTTT.

This chain uses TRBV15 with TRBJ1-5, with a weak D call TRBD1 (5 bases). This CDR3 contains 14 residues. The germline gives CDR1 LNHNV, CDR2 YYDKDF (reference sequence). V lost 0 bases to trimming and J lost 10 bases, with 13 bases between them. CDR3 DNA: TGTGCCACCAGCAGAGACAGGGACGGCAAACCCCAGCATTTT. As protein: CATSRDRDGKPQHF.

A word on this clone: The junction differs from germline at one of its ends, possibly a read error. The rearrangement links TRBV7-7 to TRBJ2-5; 9 nucleotides align to TRBD2. Germline V gene data show CDR1 as SSHAT and CDR2 as FNYEAQ (reference sequence). CDR3 length: 18 residues. The CDR3 bases are TGTGCTAGCAGCTTATTAACCCTTAGCGGGAGTGGCGGAGAGACCCAGTACTTC. Its translation: CASSLLTLSGSGGETQYF.

The rearrangement links TRBV9 to TRBJ2-1; D possibly corresponds to TRBD2 (5 bases). The V gene's germline CDR1 is SGDLS and CDR2 YYNGEE. The V gene lost 4 bases and the J gene lost 8 bases, with 16 bases spanning the gap. The CDR3 sequence is 14 residues long. DNA for the CDR3: TGTGCCAGCAGCTCCCGTCTCCTCGGGGATGAGCAGTTCTTC. It codes for CASSSRLLGDEQFF.

This sequence joins TRBV3-1 (or the pseudogene TRBV3-2) and TRBJ1-4; 7 bases map to TRBD1. The CDR3 runs 16 residues. Germline V lookup: CDR1 LGHDT, CDR2 YNNKEL (reference sequence). Losses at the gene ends were 3 bases for V and 7 bases for J; bases not matched to a gene: 11. CDR3 in amino acids: CASSQQGGGAREKLFF. In nucleotides, the CDR3 is TGTGCCAGCAGCCAGCAGGGGGGAGGGGCTCGTGAAAAACTGTTTTTT.

Worth noting for this clone: In the same sample, other DNA sequences code for this CDR3. The V gene is TRBV9, the J gene TRBJ1-2; no reliable D call. The V end was cut by 0 bases, the J end by 8 bases, with 8 bases between. There are 12 residues in the CDR3. Per the germline V gene, CDR1 is SGDLS and CDR2 is YYNGEE. This chain's CDR3 is CASSVAQGGYTF. CDR3 coding DNA: TGTGCCAGCAGCGTAGCCCAAGGAGGCTACACCTTC.

As DNA, the CDR3 is TGTGCCTGGAGTCCGGCGGGGTCCTACGAGCAGTACTTC. This codes for CAWSPAGSYEQYF. The chain has TRBV30 and TRBJ2-7; tentative D call: TRBD2 (6 bases). The CDR3 totals 13 residues. Germline assignment: CDR1 GTSNPN and CDR2 SVGIG (reference sequence). Trimming left V 2 bases short and J 1 base short, with 9 bases between.

This chain joins TRBV5-1 and TRBJ2-1; 12 bases align to TRBD2. The CDR3 covers 15 residues. Germline V CDR1 and CDR2: SGHRS, YFSETQ. The V segment lost 2 bases and the J segment 7 bases; nucleotides outside the gene matches: 4. The CDR3 here is CASSFLAGGPNEQFF. The CDR3 DNA is TGCGCCAGCAGCTTCCTAGCGGGAGGGCCAAATGAGCAGTTCTTC. Full variable domain (missing parts from reference TRBV5-1 and TRBJ2-1): KAGVTQTPRYLIKTRGQQVTLSCSPISGHRSVSWYQQTPGQGLQFLFEYFSETQRNKGNFPGRFSGRQFSNSRSEMNVSTLELGDSALYLCASSFLAGGPNEQFFGPGTRLTVL.

This sequence joins TRBV5-1 and TRBJ2-1; TRBD2 agrees at 14 bases. The V gene end was trimmed by 4 bases and the J gene end by 2 bases; junction bases not matched to a gene: 5. The CDR3 is 17 amino acids. Germline CDR1 SGHRS, CDR2 YFSETQ. In DNA form, the CDR3 reads TGCGCCAGCAGCGGGGGGACTAGCGGGAGTGCCTACAATGAGCAGTTCTTC. It translates to CASSGGTSGSAYNEQFF.

The chain couples TRBV19 to TRBJ1-5; perhaps TRBD1 as D (5 bases). CDR1 is LNHDA, CDR2 SQIVND, per germline (reference sequence). This CDR3 contains 13 residues. Deletions cut 6 bases from V and 5 bases from J, with 11 bases between. The CDR3 sequence is CASRRARDQPQHF. Here the CDR3 DNA reads TGTGCCAGTAGGAGGGCCAGGGATCAGCCCCAGCATTTT.

The chain couples TRBV13 to TRBJ2-1; 7 nucleotides line up with TRBD2. Germline V gives CDR1 PRHDT, CDR2 FYEKMQ (reference sequence). CDR3 length: 16 residues. The V gene end was trimmed by 4 bases and the J gene end by 7 bases; junction bases not matched to a gene: 13. The CDR3 region is CASSSPGRAYPNEQFF. The CDR3, as DNA: TGTGCCAGCAGCTCCCCTGGGAGGGCTTACCCAAATGAGCAGTTCTTC.

The chain carries TRBV5-1 and TRBJ1-1; D gene ambiguous. With 5 bases removed from V and 6 bases from J, the gap between germline ends came to 11 bases. CDR3 length equals 12 residues. Germline V gene lookup returns CDR1 SGHRS and CDR2 YFSETQ. CDR3 DNA: TGCGCCAGCAGGGGTCCCGGGCCTGAAGCTTTCTTT. It translates to CASRGPGPEAFF.

This chain connects TRBV10-2 to TRBJ1-2; D not certain. CDR1 WSHSY and CDR2 SAAADI come from the germline V gene. The V and J ends lost 6 bases and 8 bases respectively, with 22 bases between them. The CDR3 consists of 15 residues. CDR3 amino acids: CASRPPLTAGTGYTF. CDR3 DNA: TGCGCCAGCAGGCCCCCGCTGACCGCCGGAACGGGCTACACCTTC.

The chain couples TRBV9 to TRBJ2-2; D is unclear. CDR3 size: 15 residues. The V gene lost 3 bases and the J gene lost 1 base, with 10 bases spanning the gap. The V gene's germline CDR1 is SGDLS and CDR2 YYNGEE. The CDR3: CASSETSRNTGELFF. CDR3 sequence (DNA): TGTGCCAGCAGCGAGACATCGAGGAACACCGGGGAGCTGTTTTTT.

This chain uses TRBV30 with TRBJ2-7, with 9 positions matching TRBD2. Germline loops: CDR1 GTSNPN, CDR2 SVGIG (reference sequence). CDR3 length: 13 amino acids. The J segment lost 3 bases and the V segment lost 7 bases, leaving 7 bases of the junction unmatched. The DNA for the CDR3 is TGTGCCTCCGCCGCGGGAGGGATCTACGAGCAGTACTTC. It translates to CASAAGGIYEQYF.

V gene TRBV5-1 combines with J gene TRBJ1-2, with D possibly matching TRBD1 (5 bases). This CDR3 is built from 15 residues. Per germline, CDR1 SGHRS and CDR2 YFSETQ. The V end lost 3 bases, the J end lost 4 bases, and 16 bases lay between the germline ends. The CDR3 sequence: CASSWGEITGYGYTF. The CDR3 DNA is TGCGCCAGCAGCTGGGGGGAAATAACGGGCTATGGCTACACCTTC.

This clone was counted once. The rearrangement links TRBV7-9 to TRBJ2-7; D may be TRBD1 (6 bases). Germline lookup yields CDR1 SEHNR and CDR2 FQNEAQ (reference sequence). V shed 5 bases and J shed 2 bases, with 19 bases lying between them. The CDR3 covers 16 residues. For the CDR3, the DNA is TGTGCCAGCAGCCCCAGGGGTGACGGCAGTACCTACGAGCAGTACTTC. Translation: CASSPRGDGSTYEQYF.

CDR3 in DNA: TGTGCCAGCAGTAGAGACAGGGATTCCTACGAGCAGTACTTC. This codes for CASSRDRDSYEQYF. The chain is built from TRBV6-5 and TRBJ2-7; TRBD1 matches at 7 bases. The CDR3 contains 14 residues. The V gene's germline CDR1 is MNHEY and CDR2 SVGAGI. V lost 5 bases to trimming and J lost 1 base; unmatched junction nucleotides: 5.

This clone appeared once. This sequence joins TRBV5-1 and TRBJ2-1; 11 positions agree with TRBD2. Per germline, CDR1 SGHRS and CDR2 YFSETQ. The CDR3 sequence is 15 residues long. V shed 3 bases and J 6 bases; nucleotides not matched to a gene: 5. The CDR3 sequence is CASSSHGTSGNEQFF. Here the CDR3 DNA reads TGCGCCAGCAGCTCCCACGGGACTAGCGGCAATGAGCAGTTCTTC.

The CDR3 sequence is CASSPGTGPYEQYF. CDR3 DNA sequence: TGTGCCAGCAGTCCTGGGACAGGCCCCTACGAGCAGTACTTC. The V call is TRBV27, the J call TRBJ2-7, with TRBD1 matching 8 bases. CDR3 size: 14 residues. V lost 5 bases to trimming and J lost 2 bases; unmatched junction nucleotides: 5. The germline CDR1 and CDR2 sequences are MNHEY and SMNVEV (reference sequence).

The chain links TRBV4-3 to TRBJ2-1, with TRBD1 matching over 7 bases. This CDR3 has 14 residues. Germline-derived CDR1 and CDR2 are LGHNA and YSLEER. With V trimmed by 0 bases and J by 7 bases, 3 bases remained unmatched. Here the CDR3 reads CASSQEQGINEQFF. CDR3 sequence (DNA): TGCGCCAGCAGCCAAGAACAGGGGATAAATGAGCAGTTCTTC.

The chain couples TRBV4-2 to TRBJ2-7, with D possibly TRBD1 on 6 matching bases. Germline V gene lookup returns CDR1 LGHNA and CDR2 YNFKEQ. This CDR3 region has 14 residues. The V end was cut by 4 bases, the J end by 0 bases, with 10 bases between. This chain's CDR3 is CASSRTGFSYEQYF. The DNA of the CDR3 is TGTGCCAGCAGCCGCACAGGGTTCTCCTACGAGCAGTACTTC.